This T cell receptor (beta chain) was identified in a study of blood T cell repertoires in COVID-19. Study context: The United States, Italy and Spain were the sources of the acute and convalescent COVID-19 samples. PBMCs, B-cell-depleted T cells, or T cells were the source of the cDNA or gDNA that made up the material.

Trimming pared 8 bases from V and 8 bases from J, leaving 15 bases between. The CDR3 contains 13 residues. As processed by the authors: Reference gene primer amplification gave estimated nucleated cell counts. Method: immunoSEQ multiplex PCR; TCRdb's copy keeps in-frame clones and lacks some. That table furnishes V, J and clone size, whereas the DNA furnished D and trimming. In the table there are around 87,000 clones, 70% to 80% of which are singletons. This chain joins TRBV12-3 or TRBV12-4 and TRBJ1-4; TRBD1 is a possible D gene (5 bases). Sequences were obtained from peripheral blood. The sequence was collected from a human donor in a cohort sampled during active COVID-19. Written as DNA, the CDR3 is TGTGCCAGCGGCACCGGGACTGGGGAAAAACTGTTTTTT. Protein product: CASGTGTGEKLFF.